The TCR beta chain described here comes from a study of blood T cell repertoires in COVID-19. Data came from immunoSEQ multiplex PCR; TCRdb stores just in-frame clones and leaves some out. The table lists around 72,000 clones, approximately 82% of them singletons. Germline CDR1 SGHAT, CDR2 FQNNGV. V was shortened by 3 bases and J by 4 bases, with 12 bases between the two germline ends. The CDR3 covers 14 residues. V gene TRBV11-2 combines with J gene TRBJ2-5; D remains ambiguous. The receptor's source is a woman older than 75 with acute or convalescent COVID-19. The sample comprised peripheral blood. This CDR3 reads CASSLESFSETQYF. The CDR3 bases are TGTGCCAGCAGCTTGGAGAGTTTTTCAGAGACCCAGTACTTC.